A single sample gave rise to the 24 T cell receptor beta chains below, sequenced in a study of yellow fever vaccine responses in identical twins. TCRdb fed the RT-PCR reads into MiXCR, producing one record per CDR3 protein. The sample has nearly 11,000 distinct CDR3 sequences, 65% to 80% seen once. Sequencing was performed on T cells from blood (PBMCs), unsorted or a sorted subset (not recorded which), taken before or after yellow fever vaccination (not recorded which). The receptors shown here come from a woman aged 18-29 years who received the yellow fever vaccine.

The CDR3 is CATSDRDTRTDTQYF. The DNA for the CDR3 is TGTGCCACCAGTGACCGGGACACTAGAACAGATACGCAGTATTTT. V is TRBV24-1 and J is TRBJ2-3, with D maybe TRBD1 (6 bases). The CDR3 length is 15 residues. Germline V lookup: CDR1 KGHDR, CDR2 SFDVKD. V shed 4 bases and J shed 3 bases, with 13 bases lying between them.

This chain joins TRBV27 and TRBJ2-1; possibly TRBD2 for D (7 bases). The CDR3 runs to 16 residues. CDR1 is MNHEY and CDR2 is SMNVEV in the germline V gene (reference sequence). Trimming took off 3 bases at V and 7 bases at J, with 19 bases between the two ends. The chain's CDR3 is CASSFPLGGGGNEQFF. In nucleotides, the CDR3 is TGTGCCAGCAGTTTTCCCCTGGGGGGGGGCGGGAATGAGCAGTTCTTC.

The rearrangement joins TRBV13 to TRBJ2-3, with TRBD2 matching over 8 bases. Unmatched junction bases numbered 1, after V lost 2 bases and J lost 6 bases. CDR1 is PRHDT, CDR2 FYEKMQ, per germline (reference sequence). The CDR3 has 13 residues. CDR3 loop: CASSLSSGDTQYF. CDR3 DNA sequence: TGTGCCAGCAGCTTATCTAGCGGGGATACGCAGTATTTT.

V gene TRBV12-3 or TRBV12-4 combines with J gene TRBJ2-1, with TRBD1 matching over 7 bases. The ends lost 3 bases at V and 6 bases at J; junction bases unmatched: 8. CDR3 length equals 15 residues. The CDR3 nucleotides are TGTGCCAGCAGTTTGTGGGACAGTGGCTCCAATGAGCAGTTCTTC. As protein: CASSLWDSGSNEQFF.

The chain carries TRBV19 and TRBJ2-5; 11 positions agree with TRBD2. The germline V gene has CDR1 LNHDA and CDR2 SQIVND (reference sequence). This CDR3 has 15 residues. The V and J ends lost 3 bases and 5 bases, in that order; junction bases with no gene match: 5. The CDR3 spells CASSMTSGVLETQYF. The CDR3, as DNA: TGTGCCAGTAGTATGACTAGCGGGGTCCTGGAGACCCAGTACTTC.

This chain uses TRBV29-1 with TRBJ2-1; D might be TRBD1 or TRBD2, each matching 6 bases. The V gene lost 2 bases and the J gene lost 6 bases, with 14 bases spanning the gap. Germline lookup yields CDR1 SQVTM and CDR2 ANQGSEA. The CDR3 contains 14 residues. The chain's CDR3 is CSVEMGGAGNEQFF. Written as DNA, the CDR3 is TGCAGCGTTGAAATGGGGGGCGCTGGCAATGAGCAGTTCTTC.

This clonotype was recorded once. A read error may produce the germline difference seen at one junction end. The V gene is TRBV7-9, the J gene TRBJ2-6; D is possibly TRBD1 (6 bases). This CDR3 comprises 15 residues. Germline CDR1 SEHNR, CDR2 FQNEAQ (reference sequence). In DNA, the CDR3 is TGTGCCAGCAGCTTAGTACAGGGTGGGACCAACGTCCTGACTTTC. Its protein is CASSLVQGGTNVLTF. Supplemented by reference TRBV7-9 and TRBJ2-6, the full variable domain reads DTGVSQNPRHKITKRGQNVTFRCDPISEHNRLYWYRQTLGQGPEFLTYFQNEAQLEKSRLLSDRFSAERPKGSFSTLEIQRTEQGDSAMYLCASSLVQGGTNVLTFGAGSRLTVL.

The V gene is TRBV11-1, the J gene TRBJ2-7, with D perhaps matching TRBD1 (5 bases). V lost 5 bases and J 3 bases, leaving 17 bases between the germline ends. The CDR3 is 15 residues long. Looked up from germline, CDR1 is SGHAT and CDR2 is FQDESV (reference sequence). CDR3 region: CASSPDKGPLYEQYF. Written as DNA, the CDR3 is TGTGCCAGCAGCCCCGACAAGGGGCCCCTCTACGAGCAGTACTTC.

V usage is TRBV5-1 and J usage is TRBJ2-7; TRBD2 agrees at 7 bases. Germline CDR1 and CDR2: SGHRS and YFSETQ. The CDR3 totals 15 residues. V lost 4 bases to trimming and J lost 5 bases; unmatched junction nucleotides: 12. In DNA form, the CDR3 reads TGCGCCAGCAGCCGCGGAGGACTAGAAATCGACGAGCAGTACTTC. Translating it yields CASSRGGLEIDEQYF.

Notes on this clonotype: The junction shows a germline mismatch at one end, possibly a read error. The rearrangement uses TRBV4-2 and TRBJ2-7; a possible D gene is TRBD2 (6 bases). CDR3 length: 11 residues. CDR1 is LGHNA, CDR2 YNFKEQ, per germline. As DNA, the CDR3 is TGTGCCAGCAGCCAAGACCCTGAGACTAGCTTC. The encoded protein is CASSQDPETSF.

The chain is built from TRBV11-1 and TRBJ2-5; 9 bases fit TRBD1. This CDR3 comprises 15 residues. Germline CDR1 reads SGHAT; CDR2 reads FQDESV (reference sequence). With 2 bases clipped from V and 5 bases from J, the junction kept 6 bases outside the gene matches. This CDR3 reads CASSLRTGGSETQYF. The CDR3 nucleotides read TGTGCCAGCAGCTTACGCACAGGGGGCTCGGAGACCCAGTACTTC.

The V and J genes are TRBV29-1 and TRBJ2-1, with 8 positions matching TRBD1. V shed 0 bases, J shed 2 bases, and the junction held 9 bases outside the gene matches. Per germline, CDR1 SQVTM and CDR2 ANQGSEA. The CDR3 is 17 amino acids. In nucleotides, the CDR3 is TGCAGCGTTGAAGAGGGGGTTACAGGGGGAGCCTACAATGAGCAGTTCTTC. Translation gives CSVEEGVTGGAYNEQFF.

The rearrangement joins TRBV11-3 to TRBJ2-5, with D perhaps being TRBD1 or TRBD2 (5 bases each). The CDR3 is 17 residues long. Germline lookup yields CDR1 SGHNT and CDR2 YENEEA. V was trimmed by 5 bases and J by 5 bases, leaving 24 bases between them. The CDR3 sequence: CASSPLRDGGPEETQYF. In DNA, the CDR3 is TGTGCCAGCAGCCCCCTCCGGGACGGAGGACCGGAGGAGACCCAGTACTTC.

The chain couples TRBV7-6 to TRBJ2-7; 8 bases map to TRBD2. CDR1 SGHVS and CDR2 FNYEAQ come from the germline V gene. CDR3 length: 15 amino acids. Losses at the gene ends were 1 base for V and 7 bases for J; bases not matched to a gene: 9. The CDR3 sequence: CASSLGLGLAWEQYF. The CDR3 nucleotides are TGTGCCAGCAGCTTAGGTCTTGGACTAGCTTGGGAGCAGTACTTC.

The rearrangement uses TRBV7-6 and TRBJ2-1; 8 bases are shared with TRBD1. The CDR3 covers 15 residues. Germline-derived CDR1 and CDR2 are SGHVS and FNYEAQ. J was trimmed by 3 bases and V by 3 bases; bases with no gene match: 4. The CDR3 protein is CASSFGGTGYNEQFF. CDR3 nucleotides: TGTGCCAGCAGCTTTGGTGGGACAGGCTACAATGAGCAGTTCTTC.

V usage is TRBV29-1 and J usage is TRBJ2-7, with a weak D call TRBD1 (5 bases). V was pared by 4 bases and J by 0 bases, with 10 bases between. CDR3 length equals 13 residues. The V gene's germline CDR1 is SQVTM and CDR2 ANQGSEA. In nucleotides, the CDR3 is TGCAGCGTTGGGGGCGGAAGCTCCTACGAGCAGTACTTC. Its translation: CSVGGGSSYEQYF.

This clonotype appeared once. The V gene is TRBV2, the J gene TRBJ1-5; D call uncertain. CDR3 length: 15 amino acids. With 3 bases removed from V and 0 bases from J, the gap between germline ends came to 9 bases. Per the germline V gene, CDR1 is SNHLY and CDR2 is FYNNEI. This chain's CDR3 is CASSETSPSNQPQHF. Written as DNA, the CDR3 is TGTGCCAGCAGTGAGACCAGCCCTAGCAATCAGCCCCAGCATTTT.

The V call is TRBV28, the J call TRBJ2-7, with TRBD1 matching 7 bases. V lost 3 bases and J lost 3; bases outside the gene matches: 2. The CDR3 runs 13 residues. The V gene's germline CDR1 is MDHEN and CDR2 SYDVKM. The CDR3 is CASSFRGIYEQYV. The CDR3 DNA is TGTGCCAGCAGTTTCAGGGGGATCTACGAGCAGTACGTC.

The chain joins TRBV12-3 or TRBV12-4 to TRBJ1-5; D is unresolved. V lost 1 base and J lost 6, with 4 bases in between. The CDR3 runs 12 residues. For the CDR3, the DNA is TGTGCCAGCAGTTTAGGGGGTCAGCCCCAGCATTTT. Its translation: CASSLGGQPQHF.

The V and J genes are TRBV19 and TRBJ2-1; no definite D call. The CDR3 is 13 amino acids. CDR1 and CDR2 (germline): LNHDA, SQIVND (reference sequence). The V and J ends lost 7 bases and 7 bases respectively, with 14 bases between them. The CDR3 reads CASTRPDLNEQFF. CDR3 bases: TGTGCCAGTACTCGGCCCGATTTGAATGAGCAGTTCTTC.

The rearrangement links TRBV2 to TRBJ2-7; perhaps TRBD2 as D (5 bases). The germline CDR1 and CDR2 sequences are SNHLY and FYNNEI. Trimming left V 7 bases short and J 2 bases short, with 21 bases between. The CDR3 extends over 16 amino acids. CDR3 in DNA: TGTGCCAGCACTACATCAATCCGGACTGAAACCTACGAGCAGTACTTC. This gives the protein CASTTSIRTETYEQYF.

The chain carries TRBV29-1 and TRBJ1-2; TRBD1 aligns across 7 bases. The CDR3 length is 13 residues. The J segment lost 5 bases and the V segment lost 6 bases, leaving 9 bases of the junction unmatched. CDR1 is SQVTM and CDR2 is ANQGSEA in the germline V gene. The CDR3 spells CSVERDSPYGYTF. The CDR3, as DNA: TGCAGCGTCGAAAGGGACAGCCCATATGGCTACACCTTC. The variable domain in full, with the rest retrieved from reference TRBV29-1 and TRBJ1-2, is SAVISQKPSRDICQRGTSLTIQCQVDSQVTMMFWYRQQPGQSLTLIATANQGSEATYESGFVIDKFPISRPNLTFSTLTVSNMSPEDSSIYLCSVERDSPYGYTFGSGTRLTVV.

Only a few counts were recorded for this clonotype. The chain recombines TRBV29-1 with TRBJ2-3; D is unresolved. This CDR3 contains 10 residues. V was trimmed by 3 bases and J by 6 bases, leaving 4 bases between them. Germline CDR1 SQVTM, CDR2 ANQGSEA. CDR3 in amino acids: CSVDADTQYF. As DNA, the CDR3 is TGCAGCGTTGATGCGGATACGCAGTATTTT.

V usage is TRBV7-6 and J usage is TRBJ2-7; unclear D gene. CDR1 SGHVS and CDR2 FNYEAQ come from the germline V gene. CDR3 size: 14 residues. V was cut by 5 bases and J by 6 bases, with 17 bases left in between. The CDR3 loop is CASSPERVITEQYV. CDR3 nucleotides: TGTGCCAGCAGCCCGGAACGGGTTATCACCGAGCAGTACGTC.